This T cell receptor (beta chain) was recovered during a study of graft-versus-host responses after intestinal transplantation (dated by TCRdb to the early 2020s). In the study overall: The transplants that recipients received were multivisceral, liver-intestinal, or isolated intestinal. Donor T cell macrochimerism was defined as a peak of at least 4% donor T cells among recipient peripheral blood mononuclear cells. The cohort enrolled fewer than 25 intestinal transplant recipients including one retransplant, and a few patients lacking pretransplant specimens were excluded. All recipients received anti-thymocyte globulin induction followed by maintenance tacrolimus and steroids for around 3 years. To identify alloreactive clones, pre-transplant mixed lymphocyte reaction products were sequenced and then compared with unstimulated pre-transplant donor and recipient T cells. Rather than going through the commercial service, samples from three later patients were sequenced in-house on an Illumina MiSeq and processed with MiXCR. Graft-versus-host and host-versus-graft alloreactive T cell clones were tracked in the graft, circulation and bone marrow after intestinal transplantation using bulk TCR-beta CDR3 sequencing. Study-wide conclusions, independent of this receptor: The relatively low number and heterogeneity of intestinal transplant patients limited the conclusions. GvH clones were found in recipient bone marrow, and some of the GvH clones appeared earlier in ileal mucosa or blood, which is consistent with an intestinal mucosal origin. Early after transplant, peak levels of circulating GvH clones were found to be associated with declines in HvG clones. In patients with donor T cell macrochimerism, the allografts had high GvH to HvG T cell clonal ratios.

In the first month after transplant, blood samples were collected up to 4 times, and after that at least monthly when available. Trimming takes 1 base from V and 7 bases from J, and the germline ends sit 14 bases apart. The germline V gene supplies CDR1 SGHAT and CDR2 FQNNGV. The cysteine opens and the phenylalanine closes a CDR3 of 14 amino acids. Only the CDR3 DNA is retained, 42 bases long and in frame from the first base. To prepare the library, the immunoSEQ multiplex PCR assay was applied. For most patients, genomic DNA was subjected to high-throughput TCR-beta CDR3 sequencing by Adaptive Biotechnologies. The original pipeline was this. TCR sequencing data for around 19 patients were retrieved from Adaptive's ImmunoSEQ software; a few other patients were processed with MiXCR and VDJtools. CDR3 nucleotide sequences shared between donor and recipient were removed because the origin of such sequences could not be assigned. To be classed as alloreactive, a clone needed at least 2-fold expansion over unstimulated cells and a minimum CFSE-low frequency of 0.002% (template counts) or 0.001% (read counts). Clones detected in sequenced pre-transplant spleen, lymph node, or MLR CFSE-low populations of the donor or recipient were defined as mappable. Cumulative frequency of alloreactive clones was calculated as a percentage of all sequences weighted by copy number. TCRdb holds this immuneACCESS table with in-frame rearrangements only. Some clones are missing; in checked studies, unresolved V genes explain under half, and the rest has no known cause. V and J calls and clone size follow that table, whereas D and trimming were derived from the DNA. In this sample the table shows roughly 25,000 clones, around 94% of which occur a single time. The ten most abundant clones make up nearly 0.85% of the sample.

As to this clone: This receptor's antigen is unknown. Base quality data are lacking; no much larger clone is found one base away.

This chain joins TRBV11-2 to TRBJ2-7; the D gene is possibly TRBD1 or TRBD2, with 5 bases matching each. The material was PBMCs, obtained 30 days after intestinal transplant. The TCR originated in a human patient who received an intestinal transplant, so some T cells may come from the graft donor. The CDR3 reads CASSLAGTVWEQYF. DNA sequence: TGTGCCAGCAGCTTAGCCGGGACGGTCTGGGAGCAGTACTTC.